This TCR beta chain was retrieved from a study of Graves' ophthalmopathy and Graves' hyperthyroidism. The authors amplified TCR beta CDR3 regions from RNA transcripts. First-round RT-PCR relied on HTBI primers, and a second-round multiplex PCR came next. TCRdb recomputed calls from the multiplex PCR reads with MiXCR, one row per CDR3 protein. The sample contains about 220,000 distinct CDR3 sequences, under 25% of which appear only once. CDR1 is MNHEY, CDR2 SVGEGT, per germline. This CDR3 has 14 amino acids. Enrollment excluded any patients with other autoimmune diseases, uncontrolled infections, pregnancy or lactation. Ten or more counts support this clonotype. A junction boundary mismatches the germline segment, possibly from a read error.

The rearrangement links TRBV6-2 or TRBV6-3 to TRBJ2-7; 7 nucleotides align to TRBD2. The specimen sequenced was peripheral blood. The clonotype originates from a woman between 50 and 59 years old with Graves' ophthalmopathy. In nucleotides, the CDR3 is TGTGCCAGCAGGGCAGAGAGACTAGCACTCGATACCCACTTC. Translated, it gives CASRAERLALDTHF.